These T cell receptor beta chains were read from a single sample in a study of identical twins. TCRdb redid the calling of the 5' RACE reads with MiXCR, one entry per CDR3 protein. The sample carries more than 1.5 million distinct CDR3 sequences, less than 40% recorded once. Sequenced input: cord blood. Receptor source: a newborn girl in good health. Each CDR3 is given with its conserved first and last residue. Some rows mark clone size as missing; the rest say once, few, many or name a class of expanded clone.

few TRBV20-1 CSARGGLAVSYNEQFF
NA TRBV4-2 CASSLNPGLASTGELFF
NA TRBV29-1 CSVGSTSSYNEQFF
few TRBV20-1 CSAIRGEQYF
many TRBV27 CASSLYPGDSYEQYF
NA TRBV6-6 CASSYSWGLNIQYF
NA TRBV4-1 CASSQDRGQGVYEQYF
NA TRBV6-6 CASSYGTGKFGYTF
few TRBV29-1 CSALDSGAHYEQYF
many TRBV7-2 CASSLGGRGTEAFF
NA TRBV24-1 CATSDFPNGYTF
few TRBV4-1 CASSQDHSSSYNEQFF
few TRBV10-3 CAISLAGGTGELFF
few TRBV9 CASSLRREGNSPLHF
few TRBV5-1 CASSLDRVGSDTQYF
NA TRBV2 CASSQGLAGHEQYF
NA TRBV20-1 CSASTSRGTREQYF
NA TRBV29-1 CSVVDSSGNTIYF
few TRBV6-4 CASSSDRAQPQHF
many TRBV5-1 CASSSGTDYGYTF
NA TRBV3-1 CASSLKGTGGNHPQHF
NA TRBV25-1 CASSANHDRGGEAFF
NA TRBV6-6 CASSDRGQEQYF
NA TRBV10-2 CASSERVSYNEQFF
once TRBV20-1 CSAREGGGATGEQFF
few TRBV3-1 CASSTRQAYSNEQFF
many TRBV12-3/TRBV12-4 CAIQTGLSYEQYF
few TRBV27 CASSPHRGRYYGYTF
NA TRBV25-1 CAGKTAMGQYF
NA TRBV24-1 CATSDPGSGANVLTF
NA TRBV14 CASSQDEGRPQYF
few TRBV10-3 CAISEGTNTGELFF
NA TRBV3-1 CASSQVAGGPYEQFF
few TRBV12-3/TRBV12-4 CASSLPGLASRTDTQYF
few TRBV4-2 CASSQDPGAIGETQYF
NA TRBV2 CASSKRQGEGEQYF
few TRBV20-1 CSVSQGPDTQYF
few TRBV24-1 CATSDSKGDRSWMGEKLFF
once TRBV6-6 CASRLTDRPNTEAFF
NA TRBV12-3/TRBV12-4 CASSFGTRGGNQPQHF
NA TRBV2 CASSEESLAETQYF
NA TRBV20-1 CSATDSGSSYNEQFF
many TRBV5-1 CASSLATRDTQYF
many TRBV2 CASSVGQGGSYEQYF
NA TRBV6-5 CASSYPDMFGEQYF
few TRBV28 CASSLSGLAGRGMETQYF
once TRBV20-1 CSARGGGSSGELFF
few TRBV28 CASSLWVAGLPDGYTF